This is a list of T cell receptor beta chains from one sample in a study of human T cells and chemical hapten exposure. One entry per CDR3 protein results from TCRdb running MiXCR on the reads. The table shows about 120,000 distinct CDR3 sequences, with approximately 9.3% occurring only once. Sequences were obtained from whole blood. The receptors come from a human donor in good health. Some clones in this sample may be carry-over from other donors' samples. The CDR3 runs from the conserved cysteine through the conserved F or W. D genes are given only for firm matches. Size is stated for part of the rows, as once, few or many counts, or as a class when the clone is expanded.

clone size	V gene	J gene	D gene	CDR3 protein	CDR3 DNA
many	TRBV20-1	TRBJ2-5	TRBD1	CSARENRGGQETQYF	TGCAGTGCTAGAGAAAACAGGGGTGGGCAAGAGACCCAGTACTTC
many	TRBV10-2	TRBJ1-4	NA	CASSVGGSEKLFF	TGCGCCAGCAGTGTTGGGGGAAGTGAAAAACTGTTTTTT
few	TRBV5-1	TRBJ1-1	NA	CASSLEGEAFF	TGCGCCAGCAGCTTGGAGGGCGAAGCTTTCTTT
many	TRBV13	TRBJ1-1	NA	CASSRGRGTYTEAFF	TGTGCCAGCAGCCGCGGACGAGGGACTTACACTGAAGCTTTCTTT
many	TRBV29-1	TRBJ2-7	TRBD1	CSVEFDRAPIGEQYF	TGCAGCGTTGAGTTTGACAGGGCCCCCATTGGCGAGCAGTACTTC
many	TRBV6-2/TRBV6-3	TRBJ2-1	NA	CASSYLDQSEGDEQFF	TGTGCCAGCAGTTACCTAGACCAATCGGAGGGCGATGAGCAGTTCTTC
NA	TRBV2	TRBJ1-5	NA	CASLAGTGSPGNQPQHF	TGTGCCAGCCTCGCCGGGACCGGGTCCCCCGGTAATCAGCCCCAGCATTTT
many	TRBV11-2	TRBJ2-3	NA	CASSLLGTVERTDTQYF	TGTGCCAGCAGCCTTCTGGGGACGGTGGAACGCACAGATACGCAGTATTTT
NA	TRBV10-3	TRBJ1-5	TRBD1	CAISDETGGNQPQHF	TGTGCCATCAGTGACGAAACAGGGGGCAACCAGCCCCAGCATTTT
NA	TRBV30	TRBJ1-2	TRBD1	CALTGGGYGYTF	TGTGCCTTGACAGGGGGCGGTTATGGCTACACCTTC
many	TRBV29-1	TRBJ1-1	NA	CSVGLDTEAFF	TGCAGCGTTGGGTTGGACACTGAAGCTTTCTTT
many	TRBV29-1	TRBJ2-3	NA	CSVEDGTFPRRQYF	TGCAGCGTTGAAGACGGGACTTTCCCCCGGAGGCAGTATTTT
NA	TRBV7-2	TRBJ2-7	NA	CASSLDQGIREQYF	TGTGCCAGCAGCTTAGACCAGGGGATACGCGAGCAGTACTTC
many	TRBV6-5	TRBJ2-4	NA	CASGKAGDIAKNIQYF	TGTGCCTCTGGGAAGGCAGGGGATATAGCCAAAAACATTCAGTACTTC
few	TRBV14	TRBJ2-1	TRBD2	CASSQVGRLAGLLNEQFF	TGTGCCAGCAGCCAAGTGGGGAGACTAGCGGGGCTACTCAATGAGCAGTTCTTC
few	TRBV6-5	TRBJ2-3	TRBD1	CASARGTRDTQYF	TGTGCCAGCGCCAGGGGGACAAGAGATACGCAGTATTTT
many	TRBV6-1	TRBJ1-5	NA	CASSEALLSIGNQPQHF	TGTGCCAGCAGTGAAGCGCTTCTATCCATCGGGAATCAGCCCCAGCATTTT
many	TRBV7-9	TRBJ2-2	NA	CASSSLQGGTGELFF	TGTGCCAGCAGCTCCCTCCAGGGCGGCACCGGGGAGCTGTTTTTT
few	TRBV11-2	TRBJ2-7	TRBD1	CASSIGTGDGEQYF	TGTGCCAGCAGCATCGGGACAGGGGACGGCGAGCAGTACTTC
many	TRBV5-1	TRBJ1-4	TRBD1	CASGTTGGKEKLFF	TGCGCCAGCGGGACCACAGGGGGTAAAGAAAAACTGTTTTTT
NA	TRBV5-1	TRBJ1-1	NA	CASSLAEDTEAFF	TGCGCCAGCAGCTTGGCAGAGGACACTGAAGCTTTCTTT
many	TRBV5-1	TRBJ1-1	NA	CASSPRPGDKNTEAFF	TGCGCCAGCAGCCCCCGGCCCGGGGACAAAAACACTGAAGCTTTCTTT
many	TRBV5-6	TRBJ1-1	NA	CASSFSPGPMNTEAFF	TGTGCCAGCAGCTTTTCCCCGGGCCCTATGAACACTGAAGCTTTCTTT
many	TRBV27	TRBJ2-1	NA	CASSRSGPTLSNEQFF	TGTGCCAGCAGCCGGTCGGGACCCACCTTAAGCAATGAGCAGTTCTTC
few	TRBV4-2	TRBJ2-1	TRBD2	CASSLGLAGGGSPHNEQFF	TGTGCCAGCAGCCTAGGACTAGCGGGGGGGGGGAGTCCGCACAATGAGCAGTTCTTC
many	TRBV12-3/TRBV12-4	TRBJ2-1	NA	CASRPSTASYNEQFF	TGTGCCAGCAGACCCTCGACAGCCTCCTACAATGAGCAGTTCTTC
many	TRBV7-9	TRBJ2-5	NA	CASSLVVETQYF	TGTGCCAGCAGCTTAGTGGTGGAGACCCAGTACTTC